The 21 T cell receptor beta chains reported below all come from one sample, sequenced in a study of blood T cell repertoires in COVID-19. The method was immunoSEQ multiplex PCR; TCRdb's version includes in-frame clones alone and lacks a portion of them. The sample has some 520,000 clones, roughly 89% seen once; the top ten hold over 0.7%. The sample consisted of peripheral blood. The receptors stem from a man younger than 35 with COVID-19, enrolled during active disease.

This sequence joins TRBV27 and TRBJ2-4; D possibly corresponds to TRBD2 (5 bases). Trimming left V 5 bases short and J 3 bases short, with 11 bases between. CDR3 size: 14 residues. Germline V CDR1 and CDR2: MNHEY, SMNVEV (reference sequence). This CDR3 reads CASSGRDGKNIQYF. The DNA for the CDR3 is TGTGCCAGCAGTGGCCGGGATGGCAAAAACATTCAGTACTTC.

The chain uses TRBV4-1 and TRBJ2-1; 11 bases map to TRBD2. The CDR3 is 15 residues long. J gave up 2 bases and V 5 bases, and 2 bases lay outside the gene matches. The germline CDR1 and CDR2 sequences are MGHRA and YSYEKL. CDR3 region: CASSVSGGAYNEQFF. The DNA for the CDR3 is TGCGCCAGCAGCGTTAGCGGGGGGGCCTACAATGAGCAGTTCTTC.

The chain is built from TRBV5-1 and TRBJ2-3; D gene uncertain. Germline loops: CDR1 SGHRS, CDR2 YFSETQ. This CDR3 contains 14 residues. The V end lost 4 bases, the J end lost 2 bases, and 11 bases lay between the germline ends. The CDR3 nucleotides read TGCGCCAGCAGCACGTCCCCACACACAGATACGCAGTATTTT. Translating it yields CASSTSPHTDTQYF. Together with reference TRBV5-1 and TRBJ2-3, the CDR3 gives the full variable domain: KAGVTQTPRYLIKTRGQQVTLSCSPISGHRSVSWYQQTPGQGLQFLFEYFSETQRNKGNFPGRFSGRQFSNSRSEMNVSTLELGDSALYLCASSTSPHTDTQYFGPGTRLTVL.

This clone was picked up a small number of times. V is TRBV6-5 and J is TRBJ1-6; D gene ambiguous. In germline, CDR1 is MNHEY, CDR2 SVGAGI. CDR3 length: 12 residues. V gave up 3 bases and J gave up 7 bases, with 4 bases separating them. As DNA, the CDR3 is TGTGCCAGCAGTTATATGAATTCACCCCTCCACTTT. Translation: CASSYMNSPLHF.

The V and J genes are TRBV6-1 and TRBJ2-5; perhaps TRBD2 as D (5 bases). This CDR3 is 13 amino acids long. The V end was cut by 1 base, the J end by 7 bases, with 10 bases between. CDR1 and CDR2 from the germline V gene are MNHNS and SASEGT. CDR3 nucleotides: TGTGCCAGCAGTGAAGGAATCCGGGGGACCCAGTACTTC. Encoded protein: CASSEGIRGTQYF.

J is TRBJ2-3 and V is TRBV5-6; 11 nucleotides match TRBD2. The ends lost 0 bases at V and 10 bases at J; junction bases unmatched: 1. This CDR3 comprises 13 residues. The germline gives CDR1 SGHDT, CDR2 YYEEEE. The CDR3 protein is CASSLGGLAAQYF. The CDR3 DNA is TGTGCCAGCAGCTTGGGGGGACTAGCGGCGCAGTATTTT. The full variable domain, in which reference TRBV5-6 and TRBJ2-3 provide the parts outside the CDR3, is DAGVTQSPTHLIKTRGQQVTLRCSPKSGHDTVSWYQQALGQGPQFIFQYYEEEERQRGNFPDRFSGHQFPNYSSELNVNALLLGDSALYLCASSLGGLAAQYFGPGTRLTVL.

In DNA form, the CDR3 reads TGTGCCAGCAGCCCACCTTATACAGGGGTGGAAGGAAACACCATATATTTT. Translated, it gives CASSPPYTGVEGNTIYF. This chain connects TRBV3-1 (or the pseudogene TRBV3-2) to TRBJ1-3; 7 positions agree with TRBD1. In germline, CDR1 is LGHDT, CDR2 YNNKEL (reference sequence). V lost 4 bases to trimming and J lost 4 bases; unmatched junction nucleotides: 13. The CDR3 is 17 residues long.

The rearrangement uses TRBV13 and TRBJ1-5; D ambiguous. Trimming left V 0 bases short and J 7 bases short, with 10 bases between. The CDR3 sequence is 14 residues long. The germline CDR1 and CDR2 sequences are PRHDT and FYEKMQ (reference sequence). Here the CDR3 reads CASSLGPSGQPQHF. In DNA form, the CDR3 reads TGTGCCAGCAGCTTAGGGCCCTCCGGGCAGCCCCAGCATTTT.

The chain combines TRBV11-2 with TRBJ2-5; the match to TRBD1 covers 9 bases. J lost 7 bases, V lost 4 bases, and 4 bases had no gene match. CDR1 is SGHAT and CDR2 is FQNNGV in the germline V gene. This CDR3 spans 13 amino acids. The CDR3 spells CASSYDRGWTQYF. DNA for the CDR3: TGTGCCAGCAGCTACGACAGGGGGTGGACCCAGTACTTC. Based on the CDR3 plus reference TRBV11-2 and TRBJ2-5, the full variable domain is EAGVAQSPRYKIIEKRQSVAFWCNPISGHATLYWYQQILGQGPKLLIQFQNNGVVDDSQLPKDRFSAERLKGVDSTLKIQPAKLEDSAVYLCASSYDRGWTQYFGPGTRLLVL.

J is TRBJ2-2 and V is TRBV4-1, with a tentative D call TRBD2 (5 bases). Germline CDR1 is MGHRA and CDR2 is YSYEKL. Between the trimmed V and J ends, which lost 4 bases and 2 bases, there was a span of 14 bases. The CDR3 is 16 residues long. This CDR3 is CASSPTRLDNTGELFF. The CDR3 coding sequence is TGCGCCAGCAGCCCCACTAGGCTAGATAACACCGGGGAGCTGTTTTTT.

CDR3 nucleotide sequence: TGTGCCAGCAGCAACGACAGGGTGCAAACTGAAGCTTTCTTT. Translating gives CASSNDRVQTEAFF. The J gene is TRBJ1-1, the V gene TRBV11-2; 7 nucleotides match TRBD1. The CDR3 consists of 14 residues. CDR1 is SGHAT and CDR2 is FQNNGV in the germline V gene. The J segment lost 5 bases and the V segment lost 5 bases, leaving 8 bases of the junction unmatched.

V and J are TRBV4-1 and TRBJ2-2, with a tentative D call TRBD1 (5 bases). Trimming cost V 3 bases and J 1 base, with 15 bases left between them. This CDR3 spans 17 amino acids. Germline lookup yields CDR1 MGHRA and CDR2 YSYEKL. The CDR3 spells CASSQTLQGRNTGELFF. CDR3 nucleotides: TGCGCCAGCAGCCAGACACTCCAGGGTCGGAACACCGGGGAGCTGTTTTTT.

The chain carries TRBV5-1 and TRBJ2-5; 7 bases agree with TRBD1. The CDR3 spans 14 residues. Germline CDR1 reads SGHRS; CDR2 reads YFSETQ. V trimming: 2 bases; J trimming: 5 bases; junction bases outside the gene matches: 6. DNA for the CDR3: TGCGCCAGCAGCTTTCAGGGGGAGAGGGAGACCCAGTACTTC. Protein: CASSFQGERETQYF.

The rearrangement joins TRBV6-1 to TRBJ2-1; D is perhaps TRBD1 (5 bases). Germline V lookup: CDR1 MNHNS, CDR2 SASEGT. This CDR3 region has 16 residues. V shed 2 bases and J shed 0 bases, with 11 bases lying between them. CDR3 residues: CASSEMVGLSYNEQFF. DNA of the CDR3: TGTGCCAGCAGTGAAATGGTGGGGCTCTCCTACAATGAGCAGTTCTTC.

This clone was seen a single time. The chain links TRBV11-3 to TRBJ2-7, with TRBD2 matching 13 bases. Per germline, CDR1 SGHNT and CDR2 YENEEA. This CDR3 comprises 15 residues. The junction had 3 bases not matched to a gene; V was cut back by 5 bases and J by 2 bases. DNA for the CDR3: TGTGCCAGCAGCCCAGGACTAGCGGGAGCCTACGAGCAGTACTTC. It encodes CASSPGLAGAYEQYF. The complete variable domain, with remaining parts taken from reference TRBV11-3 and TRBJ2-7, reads EAGVVQSPRYKIIEKKQPVAFWCNPISGHNTLYWYLQNLGQGPELLIRYENEEAVDDSQLPKDRFSAERLKGVDSTLKIQPAELGDSAVYLCASSPGLAGAYEQYFGPGTRLTVT.

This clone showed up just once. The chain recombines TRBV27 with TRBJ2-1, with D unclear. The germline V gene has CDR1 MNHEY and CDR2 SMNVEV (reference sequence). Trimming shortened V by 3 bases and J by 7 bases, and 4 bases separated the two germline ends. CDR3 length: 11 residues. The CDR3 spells CASSFSNEQFF. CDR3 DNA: TGTGCCAGCAGTTTTTCTAATGAGCAGTTCTTC.

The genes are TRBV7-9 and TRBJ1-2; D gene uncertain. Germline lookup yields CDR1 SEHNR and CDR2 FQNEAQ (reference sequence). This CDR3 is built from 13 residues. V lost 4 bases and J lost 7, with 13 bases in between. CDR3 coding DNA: TGTGCCAGCAGCTCCCCTGTTGGAGGTGGCTACACCTTC. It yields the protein CASSSPVGGGYTF.

CDR3 nucleotide sequence: TGTGCCAGTAGTGCACCGGGACTAGCGGGAGCCGGTCGGAACACCGGGGAGCTGTTTTTT. The encoded protein is CASSAPGLAGAGRNTGELFF. This chain uses TRBV19 with TRBJ2-2; 14 bases are shared with TRBD2. Trimming removed 5 bases from V and 1 base from J; junction bases left unmatched: 12. The germline V gene encodes CDR1 LNHDA and CDR2 SQIVND (reference sequence). This CDR3 comprises 20 residues.

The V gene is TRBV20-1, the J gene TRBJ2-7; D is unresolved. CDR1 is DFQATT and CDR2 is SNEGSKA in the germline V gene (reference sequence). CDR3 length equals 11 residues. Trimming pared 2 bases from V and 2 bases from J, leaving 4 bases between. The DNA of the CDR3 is TGCAGTGCTAGATCGGCCTACGAGCAGTACTTC. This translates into CSARSAYEQYF.

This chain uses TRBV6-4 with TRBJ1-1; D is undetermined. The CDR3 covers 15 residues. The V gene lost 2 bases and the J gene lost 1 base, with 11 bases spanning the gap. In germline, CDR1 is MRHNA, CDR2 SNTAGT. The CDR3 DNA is TGTGCCAGCAGTGACCTCGGAGAAGGGAACACTGAAGCTTTCTTT. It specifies CASSDLGEGNTEAFF.

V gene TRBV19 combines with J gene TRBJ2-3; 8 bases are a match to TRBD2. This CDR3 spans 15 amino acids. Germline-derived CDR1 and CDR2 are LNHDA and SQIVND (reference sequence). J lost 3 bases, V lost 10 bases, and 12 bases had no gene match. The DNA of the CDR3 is TGTGCCACTGCAACACCGGGGGGGGGAACAGATACGCAGTATTTT. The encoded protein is CATATPGGGTDTQYF.